Listed below are T cell receptor beta chains from one sample, sequenced in a study of T cell responses to AZD1222 COVID-19 vaccine. Sequenced by immunoSEQ multiplex PCR; TCRdb stores in-frame clones only, minus some. The sample carries under 200,000 clones, 85% to 95% recorded once. This material consisted of peripheral blood, taken on day 0 of AZD1222 vaccination. The receptors were gathered from an adult in good health. Both conserved end residues are part of each CDR3. A D gene is named only where the DNA matches it firmly. For some rows the clone size is stated as once, few or many, or as a class when expanded; others skip it.

j_gene: TRBJ2-7; d_gene: -; v_gene: TRBV30; abundance: -; CDR3nt: TGTGCCTGGAGGGGTCAGGGGATCTCCTACGAGCAGTACTTC; CDR3aa: CAWRGQGISYEQYF
j_gene: TRBJ1-5; d_gene: -; v_gene: TRBV19; abundance: -; CDR3nt: TGTGCCAGTAGTATAGGGTCTAGTGAGAGGCAGCCCCAGCATTTT; CDR3aa: CASSIGSSERQPQHF
j_gene: TRBJ2-3; d_gene: TRBD2; v_gene: TRBV5-4; abundance: -; CDR3nt: TGTGCCAGCAGCGAAGGACTAGCGGGGTCACGCACAGATACGCAGTATTTT; CDR3aa: CASSEGLAGSRTDTQYF
j_gene: TRBJ1-5; d_gene: -; v_gene: TRBV6-4; abundance: -; CDR3nt: TGTGCCAGCAATATTTCCAATGACTCAGAAGTTAGCAATCAGCCCCAGCATTTT; CDR3aa: CASNISNDSEVSNQPQHF
j_gene: TRBJ2-4; d_gene: TRBD1; v_gene: TRBV5-1; abundance: -; CDR3nt: TGCGCCAGCAGCGCATACAGGGGATCGGGGATTCAGTACTTC; CDR3aa: CASSAYRGSGIQYF
j_gene: TRBJ1-4; d_gene: -; v_gene: TRBV10-3; abundance: few; CDR3nt: TGTGCCATCAGTGGTGCCGAGGAAAAACTGTTTTTT; CDR3aa: CAISGAEEKLFF
j_gene: TRBJ2-1; d_gene: TRBD2; v_gene: TRBV9; abundance: -; CDR3nt: TGTGCCAGCAGCATAGCGGGTGATCCCTCCTACAATGAGCAGTTCTTC; CDR3aa: CASSIAGDPSYNEQFF
j_gene: TRBJ1-2; d_gene: -; v_gene: TRBV27; abundance: -; CDR3nt: TGTGCCAGCAGTTTATACAGCCCCGGCGGGGCTGGCTACACCTTC; CDR3aa: CASSLYSPGGAGYTF
j_gene: TRBJ1-1; d_gene: -; v_gene: TRBV7-9; abundance: -; CDR3nt: TGTGCCAGCAGCTTAGAGGTCTCTGAAGCTTTCTTT; CDR3aa: CASSLEVSEAFF
j_gene: TRBJ2-7; d_gene: -; v_gene: TRBV6-1; abundance: once; CDR3nt: TGTGCCAGCAGTGAAGCTAGGGGCGGCCCCTACGAGCAGTACTTC; CDR3aa: CASSEARGGPYEQYF
j_gene: TRBJ1-1; d_gene: -; v_gene: TRBV6-5; abundance: -; CDR3nt: TGTGCCAGCAGGCCCCCCGGGGGCAGCTCTGAAGCTTTCTTT; CDR3aa: CASRPPGGSSEAFF
j_gene: TRBJ1-3; d_gene: TRBD1; v_gene: TRBV3-1/TRBV3-2; abundance: once; CDR3nt: TGTGCCAGCAGCCGACAGGGGGCCACTGGAAACACCATATATTTT; CDR3aa: CASSRQGATGNTIYF
j_gene: TRBJ1-1; d_gene: -; v_gene: TRBV7-6; abundance: once; CDR3nt: TGTGCCAGCAGCTCCTGGGGAGAGAACACTGAAGCTTTCTTT; CDR3aa: CASSSWGENTEAFF
j_gene: TRBJ1-5; d_gene: TRBD1; v_gene: TRBV27; abundance: -; CDR3nt: TGTGCCAGCAGTATGACAGGGTTGGGTCAGCCCCAGCATTTT; CDR3aa: CASSMTGLGQPQHF
j_gene: TRBJ2-5; d_gene: -; v_gene: TRBV3-1/TRBV3-2; abundance: -; CDR3nt: TGTGCCAGCAGCCAAGATTTCGGGGTTGGGGAGACCCAGTACTTC; CDR3aa: CASSQDFGVGETQYF
j_gene: TRBJ1-1; d_gene: TRBD1; v_gene: TRBV7-2; abundance: -; CDR3nt: TGTGCCAGCACCCCCGGGACAGTTAACACTGAAGCTTTCTTT; CDR3aa: CASTPGTVNTEAFF
j_gene: TRBJ1-5; d_gene: TRBD1; v_gene: TRBV7-9; abundance: -; CDR3nt: TGTGCCAGCAGCTCGGACAGGGGAGCTGTTCAGCCCCAGCATTTT; CDR3aa: CASSSDRGAVQPQHF
j_gene: TRBJ1-1; d_gene: -; v_gene: TRBV7-9; abundance: -; CDR3nt: TGTGCCAGCAGTACCACCCGGATGAGGACTGAAGCTTTCTTT; CDR3aa: CASSTTRMRTEAFF
j_gene: TRBJ1-2; d_gene: TRBD1; v_gene: TRBV4-1; abundance: -; CDR3nt: TGCGCCAGCAGCCAAGTACAGGGGGCGGGAGGCTACACCTTC; CDR3aa: CASSQVQGAGGYTF
j_gene: TRBJ2-1; d_gene: -; v_gene: TRBV12-3/TRBV12-4; abundance: -; CDR3nt: TGTGCCAGCAGTTTAACTCTCCGGGGTGAGCAGTTCTTC; CDR3aa: CASSLTLRGEQFF
j_gene: TRBJ2-3; d_gene: TRBD2; v_gene: TRBV18; abundance: -; CDR3nt: TGTGCCAGCTCACCACTGGCGGGAGCTCTGTTAAGAAGCACAGATACGCAGTATTTT; CDR3aa: CASSPLAGALLRSTDTQYF
j_gene: TRBJ1-1; d_gene: -; v_gene: TRBV20-1; abundance: -; CDR3nt: TGCAGTGCTAGTCTTTTAGGGGCCTTGAACACTGAAGCTTTCTTT; CDR3aa: CSASLLGALNTEAFF